These 31 T cell receptor beta chains originate from one sample sequenced in a study of beta chain features in type 1 diabetes. Expressed TCRB transcripts were sequenced because the entire RNA isolate underwent reverse transcription. Using immunoSEQ multiplex PCR, the repertoire was profiled, and TCRdb retains in-frame clones only, with some absent. The top ten clones hold approximately 0.05% of a sample with more than 350,000 clones, 11% of them seen once. The sequenced sample was naive CD4+ T cells from blood. Receptor source: a woman between 18 and 29 years old in good health.

DNA of the CDR3: TGCAGCGTTGCCGGGACAGGGGGGATAATCACTGAAGCTTTCTTT. Its protein is CSVAGTGGIITEAFF. The rearrangement links TRBV29-1 to TRBJ1-1; 11 nucleotides align to TRBD1. The CDR3 runs 15 residues. Germline V gene data show CDR1 as SQVTM and CDR2 as ANQGSEA. Unmatched junction bases numbered 8, after V lost 4 bases and J lost 4 bases.

This chain joins TRBV5-6 and TRBJ1-2; D is ambiguous. The CDR3 is 15 amino acids. The V end lost 0 bases, the J end lost 6 bases, and 15 bases lay between the germline ends. Per germline, CDR1 SGHDT and CDR2 YYEEEE. CDR3 bases: TGTGCCAGCAGCTTGGTTGACGAGAGAAATGATGGCTACACCTTC. It codes for CASSLVDERNDGYTF.

This clone was detected a few times. This chain connects TRBV29-1 to TRBJ2-7, with D perhaps matching TRBD1 or TRBD2 (6 bases each). Trimming took 6 bases from V and 5 from J, leaving 14 bases between them. The CDR3 is 12 residues long. Germline V gene sequence: CDR1 SQVTM, CDR2 ANQGSEA. The CDR3 reads CSVRGVGHEQYF. The CDR3 coding sequence is TGCAGCGTGAGGGGGGTGGGCCACGAGCAGTACTTC.

The gene calls are TRBV30 and TRBJ2-3; tentatively, D is TRBD1 or TRBD2 (5 bases each). The CDR3 has 14 residues. CDR1 is GTSNPN and CDR2 is SVGIG in the germline V gene (reference sequence). Trimming cost V 4 bases and J 0 bases, with 11 bases left between them. The CDR3 nucleotides read TGTGCCTGGATGGGGACCCATAGCACAGATACGCAGTATTTT. Translation gives CAWMGTHSTDTQYF.

The chain is built from TRBV7-9 and TRBJ1-5, with D possibly being TRBD1 (5 bases). Germline V CDR1 and CDR2: SEHNR, FQNEAQ (reference sequence). The CDR3 runs to 15 residues. Trimming cost V 4 bases and J 0 bases, with 10 bases left between them. CDR3 nucleotide sequence: TGTGCCAGCAGCTCCAGGGCTGTTAGCAATCAGCCCCAGCATTTT. Translated, it gives CASSSRAVSNQPQHF. The whole variable domain, filled in from reference TRBV7-9 and TRBJ1-5, reads DTGVSQNPRHKITKRGQNVTFRCDPISEHNRLYWYRQTLGQGPEFLTYFQNEAQLEKSRLLSDRFSAERPKGSFSTLEIQRTEQGDSAMYLCASSSRAVSNQPQHFGDGTRLSIL.

The sample holds a few counts of this clone. The chain links TRBV29-1 to TRBJ2-3; D call uncertain. The CDR3 sequence is 12 residues long. V shed 4 bases and J shed 3 bases, with 8 bases lying between them. Germline V gene sequence: CDR1 SQVTM, CDR2 ANQGSEA. CDR3 sequence: CSVGDQTDTQYF. CDR3 sequence (DNA): TGCAGCGTTGGAGATCAGACAGATACGCAGTATTTT.

The chain recombines TRBV23-1 with TRBJ2-7, with D maybe TRBD1 (6 bases). Being an ORF, TRBV23-1 has a function that is uncertain. V shed 3 bases and J shed 6 bases, with 9 bases lying between them. This CDR3 has 12 amino acids. CDR3 sequence (DNA): TGCGCCAGCAGTCAGACAGGTCTCGAGCAGTACTTC. Translation gives CASSQTGLEQYF.

As concerns this clone: The sample has other DNA sequences that encode this CDR3 too. This rearrangement joins TRBV2 to TRBJ2-6; D is perhaps TRBD1 (5 bases). The CDR3 covers 15 residues. V was pared by 6 bases and J by 2 bases, with 11 bases between. Germline lookup yields CDR1 SNHLY and CDR2 FYNNEI. The CDR3 DNA reads TGTGCCAGCAGAACGCAGGGTACTGGGGCCAACGTCCTGACTTTC. It is translated as CASRTQGTGANVLTF.

The chain combines TRBV18 with TRBJ2-1; D not resolved. The V end was cut by 2 bases, the J end by 2 bases, with 10 bases between. CDR3 size: 15 residues. Per the germline V gene, CDR1 is KGHSH and CDR2 is LQKENI. The CDR3 DNA is TGTGCCAGCTCACCAGGGTTAGTGACCTACAATGAGCAGTTCTTC. Its translation is CASSPGLVTYNEQFF.

The chain joins TRBV4-3 to TRBJ2-1, with 7 positions matching TRBD2. The CDR3 is 17 amino acids. Germline trimming cut 0 bases from V and 1 base from J; bases unmatched to any gene: 6. Germline V gene lookup returns CDR1 LGHNA and CDR2 YSLEER. CDR3: CASSQEIARGSYNEQFF. The DNA of the CDR3 is TGCGCCAGCAGCCAAGAGATTGCGCGGGGGTCCTACAATGAGCAGTTCTTC.

The J gene is TRBJ2-7, the V gene TRBV4-1; unclear D gene. This CDR3 is 12 amino acids long. Deletions cut 7 bases from V and 2 bases from J, with 9 bases between. Germline V gene sequence: CDR1 MGHRA, CDR2 YSYEKL. The CDR3 reads CASIVFTYEQYV. For the CDR3, the DNA is TGCGCCAGCATCGTCTTCACCTACGAGCAGTACGTC.

V and J are TRBV13 and TRBJ1-1; D is ambiguous. The CDR3 runs to 14 residues. Trimming removed 0 bases from V and 1 base from J, with 6 bases in between. Per germline, CDR1 PRHDT and CDR2 FYEKMQ (reference sequence). CDR3 protein: CASSLGRRNTEAFF. The CDR3 DNA reads TGTGCCAGCAGCTTAGGCCGGCGGAACACTGAAGCTTTCTTT. Full variable domain (missing parts from reference TRBV13 and TRBJ1-1): AAGVIQSPRHLIKEKRETATLKCYPIPRHDTVYWYQQGPGQDPQFLISFYEKMQSDKGSIPDRFSAQQFSDYHSELNMSSLELGDSALYFCASSLGRRNTEAFFGQGTRLTVV.

V gene TRBV6-6 combines with J gene TRBJ2-3; no definite D call. V lost 2 bases, J lost 4 bases, and 10 bases lay in between. CDR1 MNHNY and CDR2 SVGAGI come from the germline V gene (reference sequence). CDR3 length: 14 amino acids. Written as DNA, the CDR3 is TGTGCCAGCAGTTACAGGGCAGAGGCAGATACGCAGTATTTT. It encodes CASSYRAEADTQYF.

CDR3 amino acids: CASSLAGQINQPQHF. DNA for the CDR3: TGTGCCAGCAGCTTAGCTGGGCAGATTAATCAGCCCCAGCATTTT. The chain uses TRBV7-2 and TRBJ1-5; unclear D gene. Germline-derived CDR1 and CDR2 are SGHTA and FQGNSA. The V end was cut by 0 bases, the J end by 4 bases, with 10 bases between. The length of the CDR3 is 15 residues.

This chain connects TRBV7-3 to TRBJ2-3; D unresolved. This CDR3 is 13 amino acids long. Trimming left V 9 bases short and J 2 bases short, with 12 bases between. Germline loops: CDR1 SGHTA, CDR2 FQGTGA. This CDR3 reads CASGFTVTDTQYF. The CDR3 DNA is TGTGCCAGTGGGTTTACAGTCACAGATACGCAGTATTTT.

The V gene is TRBV29-1, the J gene TRBJ1-1; D uncertain. This CDR3 has 14 amino acids. Germline lookup yields CDR1 SQVTM and CDR2 ANQGSEA. Trimming took 3 bases from V and 0 from J, leaving 11 bases between them. The CDR3 protein is CSVDTAGLNTEAFF. Here the CDR3 DNA reads TGCAGCGTTGATACGGCAGGATTGAACACTGAAGCTTTCTTT.

This clone turned up a few times. CDR3 protein: CASSAGTSSSYEQYF. The CDR3 DNA reads as TGTGCCAGCAGCGCCGGGACGTCGAGCTCCTACGAGCAGTACTTC. The gene calls are TRBV7-9 and TRBJ2-7; D possibly matches TRBD1 or TRBD2 (5 bases each). Trimming stripped 5 bases from V and 0 bases from J, with 14 bases between. The CDR3 spans 15 residues. Germline CDR1 is SEHNR and CDR2 is FQNEAQ (reference sequence).

The chain recombines TRBV2 with TRBJ2-2; D is ambiguous. This CDR3 is 14 amino acids long. V lost 4 bases, J lost 2 bases, and 8 bases lay in between. Germline V gives CDR1 SNHLY, CDR2 FYNNEI. The DNA for the CDR3 is TGTGCCAGCAGTGCAACAGTAAACACCGGGGAGCTGTTTTTT. This translates into CASSATVNTGELFF.

J is TRBJ2-1 and V is TRBV7-8; TRBD1 matches 8 bases. The CDR3 is made up of 15 amino acids. The ends lost 5 bases at V and 6 bases at J; junction bases unmatched: 9. The germline gives CDR1 SGHVS, CDR2 FQNEAQ. The CDR3 sequence: CASSRQGRGGNEQFF. The DNA of the CDR3 is TGTGCCAGCAGCCGACAGGGGCGAGGAGGCAATGAGCAGTTCTTC. Complete variable domain (other parts from reference TRBV7-8 and TRBJ2-1): GAGVSQSPRYKVAKRGQDVALRCDPISGHVSLFWYQQALGQGPEFLTYFQNEAQLDKSGLPSDRFFAERPEGSVSTLKIQRTQQEDSAVYLCASSRQGRGGNEQFFGPGTRLTVL.

V is TRBV29-1 and J is TRBJ2-2; D is possibly TRBD2 (5 bases). V was cut by 4 bases and J by 0 bases, with 6 bases left in between. Germline V gene lookup returns CDR1 SQVTM and CDR2 ANQGSEA. This CDR3 region has 13 residues. CDR3 in amino acids: CSVVASNTGELFF. In nucleotides, the CDR3 is TGCAGCGTTGTAGCGTCGAACACCGGGGAGCTGTTTTTT.

This clone was found a few times. The gene calls are TRBV5-1 and TRBJ2-7, with 8 bases lining up with TRBD1. The CDR3 is 16 amino acids. CDR1 is SGHRS and CDR2 is YFSETQ in the germline V gene. Unmatched junction bases numbered 7, after V lost 0 bases and J lost 2 bases. DNA of the CDR3: TGCGCCAGCAGCTTGGGCGACAGGGGCCGCACCTACGAGCAGTACTTC. Translation gives CASSLGDRGRTYEQYF.

A single count supports this clone. The rearrangement joins TRBV30 to TRBJ2-5; 7 nucleotides agree with TRBD1. Germline values: CDR1 GTSNPN, CDR2 SVGIG (reference sequence). V shed 5 bases, J shed 4 bases, and the junction held 7 bases outside the gene matches. The CDR3 length is 13 residues. CDR3 coding DNA: TGTGCCTGGCTCCACAGGGGTACAGAGACCCAGTACTTC. Translated, it gives CAWLHRGTETQYF. The complete variable domain, with remaining parts taken from reference TRBV30 and TRBJ2-5, reads SQTIHQWPATLVQPVGSPLSLECTVEGTSNPNLYWYRQAAGRGLQLLFYSVGIGQISSEVPQNLSASRPQDRQFILSSKKLLLSDSGFYLCAWLHRGTETQYFGPGTRLLVL.

The genes are TRBV29-1 and TRBJ2-3; D not certain. CDR3 size: 11 residues. The germline V and J ends were trimmed by 6 bases and 6 bases, with 10 bases remaining between them. Germline assignment: CDR1 SQVTM and CDR2 ANQGSEA. This chain's CDR3 is CSVVPRDTQYF. CDR3 in DNA: TGCAGCGTCGTTCCTCGGGATACGCAGTATTTT.

V is TRBV9 and J is TRBJ1-2; 7 bases are shared with TRBD1. The CDR3 is 14 amino acids. Trimming cost V 3 bases and J 2 bases; bases outside gene matches: 4. The germline V gene has CDR1 SGDLS and CDR2 YYNGEE. This chain's CDR3 is CASSGQGKNYGYTF. In DNA form, the CDR3 reads TGTGCCAGCAGCGGACAGGGAAAGAACTATGGCTACACCTTC.

The genes are TRBV18 and TRBJ1-5, with 9 bases fitting TRBD1. Germline V gene lookup returns CDR1 KGHSH and CDR2 LQKENI. This CDR3 has 16 residues. The trim removed 6 bases at V and 4 bases at J, leaving 10 bases unmatched. This chain's CDR3 is CASSSLGQGVNQPQHF. As DNA, the CDR3 is TGTGCCAGCTCGTCATTGGGACAGGGCGTAAATCAGCCCCAGCATTTT.

The chain couples TRBV25-1 to TRBJ1-1, with 7 bases matching TRBD1. The CDR3 extends over 14 amino acids. The germline gives CDR1 MGHDK, CDR2 SYGVNS. With V trimmed by 6 bases and J by 7 bases, 11 bases remained unmatched. CDR3 region: CASRRTGGISEAFF. The DNA of the CDR3 is TGTGCCAGCAGAAGGACAGGCGGAATCAGTGAAGCTTTCTTT.

This chain's CDR3 is CASSTTLNTGELFF. The CDR3 bases are TGTGCCAGTAGTACCACATTGAACACCGGGGAGCTGTTTTTT. The rearrangement joins TRBV19 to TRBJ2-2, with unresolved D. V was cut by 4 bases and J by 1 base, with 7 bases left in between. This CDR3 is 14 amino acids long. CDR1 and CDR2 from the germline V gene are LNHDA and SQIVND (reference sequence).

The gene calls are TRBV4-2 and TRBJ2-1; D unresolved. Trimming took 0 bases from V and 5 from J, leaving 11 bases between them. There are 15 residues in the CDR3. Germline V gives CDR1 LGHNA, CDR2 YNFKEQ. The CDR3 DNA follows: TGTGCCAGCAGCCAAGACCTGACCTTTAACAATGAGCAGTTCTTC. Its translation is CASSQDLTFNNEQFF.

Only a few counts were recorded for this clone. The chain has TRBV7-9 and TRBJ1-6; 7 bases align to TRBD1. The germline V gene has CDR1 SEHNR and CDR2 FQNEAQ (reference sequence). The CDR3 is 15 amino acids. The trim removed 3 bases at V and 14 bases at J, leaving 13 bases unmatched. The DNA for the CDR3 is TGTGCCAGCAGCTTGGGGACAGCGGTTTTCGCGGCCCTCCACTTT. This gives the protein CASSLGTAVFAALHF.

The sample holds a few counts of this clone. V and J are TRBV7-2 and TRBJ2-1; D may be TRBD1 (5 bases). This CDR3 spans 15 amino acids. Germline loops: CDR1 SGHTA, CDR2 FQGNSA. V lost 5 bases and J lost 0, with 11 bases in between. The CDR3 DNA is TGTGCCAGCAGCCCGGACAAGAGCTCCTACAATGAGCAGTTCTTC. It encodes CASSPDKSSYNEQFF. Complete variable domain (other parts from reference TRBV7-2 and TRBJ2-1): GAGVSQSPSNKVTEKGKDVELRCDPISGHTALYWYRQSLGQGLEFLIYFQGNSAPDKSGLPSDRFSAERTGGSVSTLTIQRTQQEDSAVYLCASSPDKSSYNEQFFGPGTRLTVL.

The chain recombines TRBV2 with TRBJ2-6; D not resolved. Per germline, CDR1 SNHLY and CDR2 FYNNEI. V lost 3 bases and J 0 bases, leaving 3 bases between the germline ends. The CDR3 loop spans 14 amino acids. CDR3 sequence: CASSDASGANVLTF. DNA for the CDR3: TGTGCCAGCAGTGACGCCTCTGGGGCCAACGTCCTGACTTTC.